The T cell receptor beta chain described here comes from a study of T cell responses to AZD1222 COVID-19 vaccine. Generated by immunoSEQ multiplex PCR, the TCRdb table keeps only in-frame clones and is missing some. The data show 150,000 to 200,000 clones, around 88% seen once. This clone showed up just a few times. This TCR was sampled from an adult in good health. Sequences were derived from peripheral blood, sampled on day 0 of AZD1222 vaccination.

The CDR3 DNA follows: TGTGCCACCAGCAGAGGCGAGCCGGGACGGCGCTGGTACGAGCAGTACTTC. Protein product: CATSRGEPGRRWYEQYF. The chain carries TRBV15 and TRBJ2-7; D may match TRBD1 or TRBD2 (5 bases each). This CDR3 comprises 17 residues. In germline, CDR1 is LNHNV, CDR2 YYDKDF (reference sequence). V gave up 1 base and J gave up 4 bases, with 20 bases separating them.